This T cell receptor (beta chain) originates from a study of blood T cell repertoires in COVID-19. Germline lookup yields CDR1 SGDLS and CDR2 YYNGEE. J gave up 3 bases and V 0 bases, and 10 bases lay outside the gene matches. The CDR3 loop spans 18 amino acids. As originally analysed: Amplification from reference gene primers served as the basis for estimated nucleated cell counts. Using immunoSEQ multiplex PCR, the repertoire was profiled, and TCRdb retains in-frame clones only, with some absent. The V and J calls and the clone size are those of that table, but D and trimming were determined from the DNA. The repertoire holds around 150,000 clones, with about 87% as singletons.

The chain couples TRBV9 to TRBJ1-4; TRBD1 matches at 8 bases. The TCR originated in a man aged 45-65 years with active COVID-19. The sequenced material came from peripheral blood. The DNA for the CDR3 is TGTGCCAGCAGCGTAGGGCCCAGGGGGCTTTGGGCTAATGAAAAACTGTTTTTT. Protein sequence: CASSVGPRGLWANEKLFF.